A selection of T cell receptor beta chains follows, all from one sample in a study of spatial heterogeneity in lung cancer. TCRdb re-analysed the 5' RACE reads in MiXCR, keeping a single row per CDR3 protein. The sample lists roughly 40,000 distinct CDR3 sequences, approximately 7% seen once, with around two fifths in the top ten. This sample comprised PBMCs, obtained at surgery. These receptors were taken from a female donor with early-stage non-small cell lung cancer. CDR3s include the opening cysteine and the closing phenylalanine or tryptophan. The D gene is left open where the match is weak. The size entry is marked missing in some rows and otherwise reads once, few, many or a size class.

v_call,d_call,j_call,clone_size,cdr3_aa,cdr3_nt
TRBV7-2,TRBD1,TRBJ1-2,-,CASSLARDRVNYGYTF,TGTGCCAGCAGCTTAGCCCGGGACAGGGTTAACTATGGCTACACCTTC
TRBV7-2,TRBD2,TRBJ2-1,many,CASSPPVTGGPSSYNEQFF,TGTGCCAGCAGCCCTCCGGTCACGGGGGGGCCTAGCTCCTACAATGAGCAGTTCTTC
TRBV9,TRBD2,TRBJ2-7,few,CASSTPREGMQYF,TGTGCCAGCAGCACTCCGAGGGAGGGGATGCAGTACTTC
TRBV4-1,-,TRBJ1-5,many,CASSPTGYGQPQHF,TGCGCCAGCAGCCCTACAGGGTACGGACAGCCCCAGCATTTT
TRBV12-3/TRBV12-4,-,TRBJ1-2,many,CASSFWVNYGYTF,TGTGCCAGCAGTTTTTGGGTTAACTATGGCTACACCTTC
TRBV29-1,-,TRBJ2-1,many,CSVRRDREYNEQFF,TGCAGCGTTCGGAGGGACCGAGAATACAATGAGCAGTTCTTC
TRBV10-3,-,TRBJ2-7,-,CAISESATYEQYF,TGTGCCATCAGTGAGTCTGCAACCTACGAGCAGTACTTC
TRBV11-1,TRBD2,TRBJ2-1,few,CASSPSKTSGGRNEQFF,TGTGCCAGCAGCCCCTCTAAGACTAGCGGGGGGCGTAATGAGCAGTTCTTC
TRBV12-3/TRBV12-4,TRBD1,TRBJ1-5,-,CASSKGDRVNQPQHF,TGTGCCAGCAGCAAAGGGGACAGGGTCAATCAGCCCCAGCATTTT
TRBV13,-,TRBJ2-2,many,CASSSTGGSGELFF,TGTGCCAGCAGCAGCACCGGAGGGTCCGGGGAGCTGTTTTTT
TRBV6-6,TRBD1,TRBJ1-5,many,CASSTRGPRQPQHF,TGTGCCAGCAGTACAAGGGGGCCGAGGCAGCCCCAGCATTTT
TRBV5-1,-,TRBJ1-2,many,CASSLVGVAGYTF,TGCGCCAGCAGCTTGGTAGGGGTGGCAGGCTACACCTTC
TRBV20-1,TRBD1,TRBJ1-5,few,CSALGQGVSKDQPQHF,TGCAGTGCTCTCGGACAGGGTGTGAGCAAGGATCAGCCCCAGCATTTT
TRBV6-6,-,TRBJ2-1,-,CASNPASSYNEQFF,TGTGCCAGCAACCCCGCGAGCTCCTACAATGAGCAGTTCTTC
TRBV6-2/TRBV6-3,-,TRBJ1-5,many,CASTPIDRSNQPQHF,TGTGCCAGCACCCCCATAGACAGAAGCAATCAGCCCCAGCATTTT
TRBV5-1,-,TRBJ1-3,few,CASSEAGGNTIYF,TGCGCCAGCAGCGAGGCAGGAGGAAACACCATATATTTT